Listed below are T cell receptor beta chains from one sample, sequenced in a study of tumor and adjacent non-tumor tissue in lung cancer. TCRdb re-analysed the multiplex PCR reads in MiXCR, keeping a single row per CDR3 protein. The data hold 100,000 to 120,000 distinct CDR3 sequences, with about 80% observed a single time. Sequencing was performed on lung tumor tissue. All receptors derive from an older man with non-small cell lung cancer. Both conserved end residues are part of each CDR3. The D gene is left open where the match is weak. Only part of the rows carry a size: once, few, many, or a class if the clone is expanded.

clone size,J gene,V gene,D gene,CDR3 DNA,CDR3 protein
.,TRBJ2-1,TRBV12-5,.,TGTGCTAGTGTTGTCACTAGCAGTGAGCAATTCTTC,CASVVTSSEQFF
.,TRBJ2-5,TRBV11-1,.,TGTGCCAGCAGCCTGGGTAGGACTAATCAAGAGACCCATCGCTTC,CASSLGRTNQETHRF
many,TRBJ1-2,TRBV28,.,TGTGCCAGCAGTTTATTGGGTCGTGGCTACACCTTC,CASSLLGRGYTF
.,TRBJ1-2,TRBV29-1,.,TGCAGCGTGGATACTGGGGTTTCTGACCCTAACTATGGCTACACCTTC,CSVDTGVSDPNYGYTF
.,TRBJ1-1,TRBV11-2,.,TGTGTCAGCAGACATTTTTCAGGGTCTGAATCTTTCTTT,CVSRHFSGSESFF
.,TRBJ2-1,TRBV6-6,TRBD2,TGTGCCAGCAGTTCCGGGGAAGCGGGAACCAACAAGCAGTTCTTC,CASSSGEAGTNKQFF
.,TRBJ2-3,TRBV11-2,.,TGTCCCAGCAGCCTAACCCCAGTGTCAAATACACAGTATTTT,CPSSLTPVSNTQYF
.,TRBJ1-3,TRBV12-3/TRBV12-4,.,TGTGCTAGCAGTCGACAGTGGGCGAGCTCTGGAAACACCATATGTTTT,CASSRQWASSGNTICF
.,TRBJ2-2,TRBV10-3,.,TGTGCCATCAGCACAGTAAACACCGGGAAGCTGTCTTTT,CAISTVNTGKLSF
.,TRBJ2-3,TRBV4-3,.,TGCGCCAGCAGTCAGAACAGGCATAGCACAGATACGCAGTATTTT,CASSQNRHSTDTQYF
.,TRBJ1-2,TRBV12-3/TRBV12-4,TRBD1,TGTGTCAGAAGTGCCCGGGACAGGGATAGCTATGGCTACACCTTC,CVRSARDRDSYGYTF
.,TRBJ2-7,TRBV11-1,.,TGTGCCAGCCAACCCCCGAGACAGAGCTACCAGCAGTACTTC,CASQPPRQSYQQYF
many,TRBJ1-2,TRBV6-2/TRBV6-3,TRBD1,TGTGCCAGCAGTTACCCCACAGGGGCTAATGGCTACACCTTC,CASSYPTGANGYTF
medium-sized,TRBJ2-3,TRBV6-2/TRBV6-3,TRBD2,TGTGCCAGCAGTTACGCTAGCGGGAGTTGGGTTACGCAGTATTTT,CASSYASGSWVTQYF
.,TRBJ2-1,TRBV10-1,TRBD1,TGCGCCAGCAGTCGGACAGGCCCCTACTACAATGAGCAGTCCTTC,CASSRTGPYYNEQSF
.,TRBJ2-7,TRBV10-2,.,TGCGCCAGCAGGCAAGCCGGGACTCGGGACATGGAGTACTTC,CASRQAGTRDMEYF
.,TRBJ2-3,TRBV12-3/TRBV12-4,.,TGTGCCAGTCGGGGAACCGTTGGGGATATGCAGTATTTT,CASRGTVGDMQYF
few,TRBJ2-7,TRBV20-1,.,TGCAGTGCACAATCGGGACAAACACCGTACGAGCAGTACTTC,CSAQSGQTPYEQYF
.,TRBJ2-1,TRBV4-1,.,TGCGTCAGCAGCCACGGTGGGTTTTTTGGTAATGAGCAATTCTTC,CVSSHGGFFGNEQFF
.,TRBJ1-5,TRBV25-1,.,TGTGCCAGCACCGACAGAGGGAATAAGCCCCAGCATTTT,CASTDRGNKPQHF
.,TRBJ2-5,TRBV6-6,TRBD1,TGTGGCAGCACTTCTCCGGCCGGGACAGGGCTCGAACAGACCCAGTACTTC,CGSTSPAGTGLEQTQYF
once,TRBJ2-2,TRBV11-2,TRBD2,TGTGCCAGCAGCATATGCGGGGGGGCTGACGGGCAGCTGCTTTTT,CASSICGGADGQLLF